This TCR beta chain was identified during a study of cytomegalovirus exposure and HLA in healthy donors. In the PCR, 60 Vbeta and 13 Jbeta primers were used. Clones were read by immunoSEQ multiplex PCR, and TCRdb kept only the in-frame ones, dropping some. Recorded for this sample: approximately 110,000 clones. As regards this clone: Its antigen is unidentified.

Findings and limits, study-wide: CMV antigen specificity was confirmed in vitro for a few CMV-associated chains. Many donors shared some public TCRs, even though most TCR sequences were rare. Later work showed greater clonal expansion in HLA-associated TCR beta chains than in equally common others.

Looked up from germline, CDR1 is MNHEY and CDR2 is SVGAGI. V trimming: 5 bases; J trimming: 4 bases; junction bases outside the gene matches: 3. There are 13 residues in the CDR3. This chain uses TRBV6-5 with TRBJ1-2; 8 bases are a match to TRBD1. The TCR sequence derives from a man between 18 and 29 years old in good health and CMV-seronegative. The specimen was PBMCs. CDR3 amino acids: CASSRDRLYGYTF. The CDR3 DNA reads as TGTGCCAGCAGTCGGGACAGGCTCTATGGCTACACCTTC.